This T cell receptor beta chain was documented in a study of glioma-infiltrating T cells after dendritic cell vaccination. In the study overall: Monocyte-derived dendritic cells, cultured approximately 7 days with IL-4 and GM-CSF, were pulsed with autologous tumor lysate.

Notes on this clone: Its antigen is undetermined.

Study-wide findings and caveats: Complete blood and tumor specimen sets were limited to few patients.

Primers: 60 V beta forward and 13 J beta reverse. Only in-frame clones appear in the TCRdb table, and some are missing; sequencing was by immunoSEQ multiplex PCR. Among 4,000 or so clones listed, over 85% were seen once. Selection required adequate fresh-frozen tumor tissue plus more than two years' survival data. The CDR3 is 13 amino acids. The germline V gene encodes CDR1 SQVTM and CDR2 ANQGSEA. Trimming removed 4 bases at V and 6 bases at J, with 16 bases between. V usage is TRBV29-1 and J usage is TRBJ2-7; TRBD2 might be the D (6 bases). The sequence derives from a human donor with glioblastoma. The input for sequencing was blood, taken before dendritic cell vaccination. The CDR3 nucleotides are TGCAGCGTTGCCCCGGGACTGGGGACCGAGCAGTACTTC. Amino acid sequence: CSVAPGLGTEQYF.